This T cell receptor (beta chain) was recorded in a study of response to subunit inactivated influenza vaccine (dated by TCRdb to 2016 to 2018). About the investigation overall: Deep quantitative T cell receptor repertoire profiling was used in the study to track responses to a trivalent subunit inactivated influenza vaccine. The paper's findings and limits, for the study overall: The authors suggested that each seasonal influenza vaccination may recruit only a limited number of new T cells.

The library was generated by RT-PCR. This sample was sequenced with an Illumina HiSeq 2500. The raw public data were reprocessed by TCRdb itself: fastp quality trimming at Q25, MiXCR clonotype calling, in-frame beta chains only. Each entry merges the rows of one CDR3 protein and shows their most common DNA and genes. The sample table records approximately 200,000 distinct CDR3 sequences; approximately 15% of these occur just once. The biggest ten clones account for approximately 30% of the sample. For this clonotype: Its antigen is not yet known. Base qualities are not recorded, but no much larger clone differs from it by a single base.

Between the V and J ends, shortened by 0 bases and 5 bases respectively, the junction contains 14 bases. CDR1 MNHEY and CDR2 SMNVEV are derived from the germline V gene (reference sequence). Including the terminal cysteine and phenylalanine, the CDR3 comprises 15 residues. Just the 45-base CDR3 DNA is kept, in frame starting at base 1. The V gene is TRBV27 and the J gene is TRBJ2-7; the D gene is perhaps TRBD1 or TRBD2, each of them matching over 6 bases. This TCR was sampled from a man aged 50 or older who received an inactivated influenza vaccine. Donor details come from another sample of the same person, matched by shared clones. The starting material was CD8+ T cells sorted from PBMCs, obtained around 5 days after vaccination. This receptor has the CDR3 CASSLSTGGTNEQYF. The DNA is TGTGCCAGCAGTTTATCAACAGGAGGGACAAACGAGCAGTACTTC.